These T cell receptor beta chains were read from a single sample in a study of lymphopenia after photon versus proton radiotherapy. The table came from immunoSEQ multiplex PCR; TCRdb's copy has only in-frame clones and leaves some out. The table lists tens of thousands of clones, 80% to 90% of them singletons. The material was peripheral blood, obtained from a patient treated with proton-based radiotherapy. These receptor sequences come from a man aged 55 to 70 with pancreatic cancer. The CDR3 runs from the conserved cysteine through the conserved F or W. D genes are given only for firm matches. Not all rows give a size; the values are once, few, many and, for expanded clones, a class.

>TRBJ1-1|NA|NA|TRBV30
TGTGCCTGGAGTAGGGATTGGGAGACTGAAGCTTTCTTT
CAWSRDWETEAFF
>TRBJ2-7|NA|NA|TRBV29-1
TGCAGCGTTGCCCCGGGCCCTAACGAGCAGTACTTC
CSVAPGPNEQYF
>TRBJ1-1|NA|TRBD1|TRBV28
TGTGCCAGCAGTCTGACAGGGCTCGGGGACACTGAAGCTTTCTTT
CASSLTGLGDTEAFF
>TRBJ2-2|NA|NA|TRBV5-1
TGCGCCAGCAGCTTGGTTAGACAGACGAACACCGGGGAGCTGTTTTTT
CASSLVRQTNTGELFF
>TRBJ2-1|few|NA|TRBV21-1
TGTGCCAGCAGAAGAGGGAGCTCCTACAATGAGCAGTTCTTC
CASRRGSSYNEQFF
>TRBJ2-7|NA|NA|TRBV28
TGTGCCAGCAGTCCCCCGGCAGGAGCATCGGGGATCGAGCAGTACTTC
CASSPPAGASGIEQYF
>TRBJ2-1|NA|NA|TRBV29-1
TGCAGCGCCGCCTCGAGCCTGGGGAATGAGCAGTTCTTC
CSAASSLGNEQFF
>TRBJ2-1|NA|TRBD1|TRBV4-2
TGTGCCAGCAGCCAAACCGGGACAGGGGGTTTACTTGAGCAGTTCTTC
CASSQTGTGGLLEQFF
>TRBJ1-5|NA|TRBD1|TRBV18
TGTGCCAGCTCGCCAATGGGGACAGGCCCCCAGCATTTT
CASSPMGTGPQHF
>TRBJ1-1|NA|NA|TRBV30
TGTGCCTGGAGTTCAAAACGACCGGGGCCAATTATGGCTTTCTTT
CAWSSKRPGPIMAFF
>TRBJ1-3|NA|NA|TRBV4-3
TGCGCCAGCAGCCAAGGGAGCGGGGAAGGGTCTGGAAACACCATATATTTT
CASSQGSGEGSGNTIYF
>TRBJ1-2|NA|TRBD1|TRBV28
TGTGCCAGCAGTCCCGCAACCGGGACAGGGTGGGGTTATGGCTACACCTTC
CASSPATGTGWGYGYTF
>TRBJ1-6|NA|TRBD1|TRBV30
TGTGCCTGGGAGAGTGGACAGGCAAATTCACCCCTCCACTTT
CAWESGQANSPLHF
>TRBJ2-1|NA|NA|TRBV18
TGTGCCAGCTCACCACAGTATGGTGAGCAGTTCTTC
CASSPQYGEQFF
>TRBJ2-3|NA|NA|TRBV27
TGTGCCAGCAGCCTGGGGGGTGTTATGGCAGATACGCAGTATTTT
CASSLGGVMADTQYF
>TRBJ2-7|NA|TRBD1|TRBV6-5
TGTGCCAGCACCACCCGGGACAGGGGGAGATACGAGCAGTACTTC
CASTTRDRGRYEQYF
>TRBJ2-2|NA|NA|TRBV28
TGTGCCAGCAGAGGAGGGGCCAACACCGGGGAGCTGTTTTTT
CASRGGANTGELFF
>TRBJ2-7|NA|NA|TRBV6-5
TGTGCCAGCAGTTACCGAAGGACTGGGAGCTCCTACGAGCAGTACTTC
CASSYRRTGSSYEQYF
>TRBJ2-7|NA|NA|TRBV7-9
TGTGCCAGCTGCGCTGCTGACCACGAGCAGTACTTC
CASCAADHEQYF
>TRBJ1-6|NA|NA|TRBV2
TGTGCCAGCAGCGCAGGCAGGGTCGACAATTCACCCCTCCACTTT
CASSAGRVDNSPLHF
>TRBJ2-2|once|NA|TRBV11-3
TGTGCCAGCAGCTCAAAGGACGGGGAGCTGTTTTTT
CASSSKDGELFF
>TRBJ2-2|once|NA|TRBV4-1
TGCGCCAGCAGGTTTGAGAACACCGGGGAGCTGTTTTTT
CASRFENTGELFF
>TRBJ2-7|NA|NA|TRBV5-1
TGCGCCACTAGCAGGGGGGTTTCCTACGAGCAGTACTTC
CATSRGVSYEQYF
>TRBJ2-3|NA|NA|TRBV19
TGTGCCAGTAGTTCCAGACTCTTCTCAGTAGATACGCAGTATTTT
CASSSRLFSVDTQYF
>TRBJ2-1|NA|NA|TRBV12-5
TGTGCTAGTGGTTTGGCAAGCCGCCCGGGATTTACGGCCTACAATGAGCAGTTCTTC
CASGLASRPGFTAYNEQFF
>TRBJ1-2|NA|NA|TRBV11-2
TGTGCCAGCAGCTTAGGCCAGACAGACTATGGCTACACCTTC
CASSLGQTDYGYTF
>TRBJ2-5|once|NA|TRBV7-9
TGTGCCAGCAGCTCTTGGACAGATGAGACCCAGTACTTC
CASSSWTDETQYF
>TRBJ1-1|NA|NA|TRBV7-6
TGTGCCAGCAGCACCTACAGGGCTGGCACTGAAGCTTTCTTT
CASSTYRAGTEAFF
>TRBJ2-1|NA|TRBD1|TRBV11-3
TGTGCCAGCAGTGAACAGGGGGCGCAAGTTATTAGGCAGTTCTTC
CASSEQGAQVIRQFF
>TRBJ2-7|NA|NA|TRBV19
TGTGCCAGTAGTATTAATGAGTACGAGCAGTACTTC
CASSINEYEQYF
>TRBJ1-4|NA|NA|TRBV11-2
TGTGCCAGCAGGCGAGGCCCAGCAACTAATGAAAAACTGTTTTTT
CASRRGPATNEKLFF
>TRBJ1-3|NA|NA|TRBV19
TGTGCCAGTAGTTTCGCTGACTCTGGAAACACCATATATTTT
CASSFADSGNTIYF
>TRBJ1-4|NA|TRBD1|TRBV4-1
TGCGCCAGCAGCCAACAACAGGGGGTTGGTGAAAAACTGTTTTTT
CASSQQQGVGEKLFF
>TRBJ2-1|NA|TRBD1|TRBV7-9
TGTGCCAGCAGATCGGCCGGGACAGGGGGCTTGAATGAGCAGTTCTTC
CASRSAGTGGLNEQFF
>TRBJ2-1|NA|NA|TRBV2
TGTGCCAGCAATCCGGAGGGGAAGTTCTTC
CASNPEGKFF
>TRBJ1-5|NA|NA|TRBV5-6
TGTGCCAGCAGCCCGTGGACTGCCGGCAATCAGCCCCAGCATTTT
CASSPWTAGNQPQHF
>TRBJ2-4|NA|NA|TRBV19
TGTGCCAGTAGCCACGCAGAAAACATTCAGTACTTC
CASSHAENIQYF
>TRBJ1-1|once|NA|TRBV11-1
TGTGCCAGCCGGGACGGGCGCCTTGGAAAGGTTACTGAAGCTTTCTTT
CASRDGRLGKVTEAFF
>TRBJ1-2|NA|NA|TRBV28
TGTGCCAGCAGAGGGGGGCCTCGATCTAACTATGGCTACACCTTC
CASRGGPRSNYGYTF
>TRBJ1-2|NA|NA|TRBV30
TGTGCCTGGAGGGGGGTGGGACATGGCTACACCTTC
CAWRGVGHGYTF
>TRBJ2-1|NA|NA|TRBV29-1
TGCAGCGTTCAGGGGGGTTTCTCCTACAATGAGCAGTTCTTC
CSVQGGFSYNEQFF
>TRBJ1-1|NA|NA|TRBV2
TGTGCCAGCAGTTTACATAGCACTGAAGCTTTCTTT
CASSLHSTEAFF
>TRBJ2-5|NA|TRBD2|TRBV4-1
TGCGCCAGCAGCCAAGGTGGGGGGGTGCGAGAGACCCAGTACTTC
CASSQGGGVRETQYF
>TRBJ1-5|once|NA|TRBV27
TGTGCCACCAGAGCGGGGGATCAGCCCCAGCATTTT
CATRAGDQPQHF